The present T cell receptor beta chain was sequenced within a study of cytomegalovirus exposure and HLA in healthy donors. The V gene's germline CDR1 is SNHLY and CDR2 FYNNEI. V lost 3 bases and J 9 bases, leaving 15 bases between the germline ends. The CDR3 consists of 14 residues. Study results and limitations: The study listed roughly 160 cytomegalovirus-associated TCR beta chains.

As for this clone: Its antigen is as yet unknown.

Both 60 Vbeta primers and 13 Jbeta primers went into the PCR. The protocol was immunoSEQ multiplex PCR, while the TCRdb copy is restricted to in-frame clones and leaves out a portion. The sample records roughly 98,000 clones, about four fifths being singletons. Sequenced input: PBMCs. This TCR derives from a female donor in good health and CMV-seropositive. The chain uses TRBV2 and TRBJ1-5; tentative D call: TRBD1 (6 bases). DNA for the CDR3: TGTGCCAGCAGTGAGCGTGGCGGGGGCGCGCCCCAGCATTTT. Protein sequence: CASSERGGGAPQHF.